This is a list of T cell receptor beta chains from one sample in a study of T cells in Graves' hyperthyroidism and ophthalmopathy. TCRdb re-called the multiplex PCR reads with MiXCR, one entry per CDR3 protein. The sample comprises around 600,000 distinct CDR3 sequences, about 45% of which are singletons, and approximately 7.2% rests with the top ten. The material sequenced was peripheral blood or thyroid tissue (not recorded which). The receptors shown here come from an adult man with Graves' disease, either hyperthyroidism or ophthalmopathy (not recorded which). CDR3s include the opening cysteine and the closing phenylalanine or tryptophan. The order of the fields is V gene, D gene, J gene, clone size, CDR3 DNA, CDR3 protein. A D gene is named only where the DNA matches it firmly. The size of a clone is reported for some rows only, either as once, few or many, or as a class for expanded clones.

TRBV24-1	TRBD1	TRBJ2-2	many	TGTGCCACCAGTGACTGGGCGGGACAGGACACCGGGGAGCTGTTTTTT	CATSDWAGQDTGELFF
TRBV20-1	TRBD1	TRBJ1-1	-	TGCAGTGCTAGAGCTCTAGGGACAGCGAACACTGAAGCTTTCTTT	CSARALGTANTEAFF
TRBV10-2	-	TRBJ1-1	many	TGCGCCAGCAGTGAAACATGGCAATCAGAAGCTTTCTTT	CASSETWQSEAFF
TRBV7-2	TRBD1	TRBJ2-7	many	TGTGCCAGCAGCCCCCTCCCGGGACAGGGGTACGAGCAGTACTTC	CASSPLPGQGYEQYF
TRBV2	-	TRBJ1-6	-	TGTGCCAGCGGGGGGGACATTGGTTCACCCCTCCACTTT	CASGGDIGSPLHF
TRBV2	TRBD1	TRBJ1-5	few	TGTGCCAGCAGCCATGGGACAGGGGGCTCCGGACAGCCCCAGCATTTT	CASSHGTGGSGQPQHF
TRBV7-8	-	TRBJ1-6	many	TGTGCCAGCAGCTCGGTTGAGGTGGCCGGCAATTCACCCCTCCACTTT	CASSSVEVAGNSPLHF
TRBV10-2	-	TRBJ1-2	-	TGTGCCAGCTCACCATCGGCGACCGCGCACTATGGCTACACCTTC	CASSPSATAHYGYTF
TRBV7-8	TRBD1	TRBJ1-6	many	TGTGCCAGCAGACAGGACAGGGGGTTTTCACCCCTCCACTTT	CASRQDRGFSPLHF
TRBV9	-	TRBJ1-2	few	TGTGCCAGCTCTGCCCGATTGGCCCACTATGGCTACACCTTC	CASSARLAHYGYTF
TRBV7-9	-	TRBJ2-5	-	TGTGCCATCAGTGAGGAGGGGGAGACCCAGTACTTC	CAISEEGETQYF
TRBV5-1	-	TRBJ1-1	-	TGCGCCAGCAGCTCCCAGGACCTGAACACTGAAGCTTTCTTT	CASSSQDLNTEAFF
TRBV7-2	-	TRBJ1-2	few	TGTGCCAGCAGCTTTCGGGGGTCGGATGGCTACACCTTC	CASSFRGSDGYTF
TRBV7-2	-	TRBJ2-7	few	TGTGCCAGCAGCTTAGGAGGGCAGGGGTCCCACGAGCAGTACTTC	CASSLGGQGSHEQYF
TRBV6-5	-	TRBJ2-2	few	TGTGCCAGCAGTCAGGGCCTAAACACCGGGGAGCTGTTTTTT	CASSQGLNTGELFF
TRBV10-3	-	TRBJ1-2	-	TGTGCCATCAGTGAAGCCCAGCAATCAGGCTACACCTTC	CAISEAQQSGYTF
TRBV15	-	TRBJ2-7	few	TGTGCCAGCTTTCGGGCAGGAGATTACGAGCAGTACTTC	CASFRAGDYEQYF
TRBV2	-	TRBJ1-5	-	TGTGCCAGCAGTGAAGCAGGGCGGGCAGTCCAGCCCCAGCATTTT	CASSEAGRAVQPQHF
TRBV7-9	-	TRBJ1-4	many	TGTGCCAGCAGCTTGGAGCCCCATGAAAAACTGTTTTTT	CASSLEPHEKLFF